This is a list of T cell receptor beta chains from one sample in a study of blood T cell repertoires in COVID-19. Profiling relied on immunoSEQ multiplex PCR, and the TCRdb table lists in-frame clones only, not all of them. The table records some 250,000 clones, about 86% of them present only once. Sequenced material: peripheral blood. The receptors shown here come from a man aged 40-49 years with active or convalescent COVID-19. Both conserved end residues are part of each CDR3. D genes are given only for firm matches. Not every row has a clone size; where given, it reads once, few, many or a size class.

d_call j_call clone_size v_call cdr3_aa cdr3_nt
TRBD1 TRBJ1-1 . TRBV7-3 CASRQGMNTEAFF TGTGCCAGTCGACAGGGGATGAACACTGAAGCTTTCTTT
TRBD1 TRBJ2-7 few TRBV19 CASSTPGQGAEQYF TGTGCCAGTAGTACACCGGGACAGGGGGCCGAGCAGTACTTC
TRBD1 TRBJ1-2 . TRBV25-1 CASSASGQGNNYGYTF TGTGCCAGCAGTGCCTCGGGACAGGGTAATAACTATGGCTACACCTTC
TRBD1 TRBJ2-2 . TRBV19 CASSEGGLAGELFF TGTGCCAGTAGTGAAGGGGGCCTGGCCGGGGAGCTGTTTTTT
TRBD2 TRBJ2-5 . TRBV14 CASSQDKGTRIATQYF TGTGCCAGCAGCCAAGATAAGGGGACTAGAATCGCGACCCAGTACTTC
TRBD2 TRBJ2-2 . TRBV19 CASRAGNAGELFF TGTGCCAGTAGAGCGGGAAACGCCGGGGAGCTGTTTTTT
. TRBJ1-2 . TRBV19 CASSMGGGRGVTYGYTF TGTGCCAGTAGTATGGGTGGTGGGAGGGGCGTCACCTATGGCTACACCTTC
TRBD1 TRBJ1-1 . TRBV5-1 CASSQTGVGTEAFF TGCGCCAGCAGCCAGACAGGGGTAGGTACTGAAGCTTTCTTT
. TRBJ2-2 . TRBV5-5 CASSLFDTGELFF TGTGCCAGCAGCTTGTTCGACACCGGGGAGCTGTTTTTT
TRBD2 TRBJ2-1 . TRBV5-1 CASSTQLAGAHNEQFF TGCGCCAGCAGCACACAACTAGCGGGGGCCCACAATGAGCAGTTCTTC
. TRBJ2-1 . TRBV18 CASSGLLADNEQFF TGTGCCAGCTCCGGACTTTTGGCTGACAATGAGCAGTTCTTC
. TRBJ1-1 few TRBV6-2/TRBV6-3 CASSYPGRGPEAFF TGTGCCAGCAGTTACCCCGGGAGGGGCCCTGAAGCTTTCTTT
. TRBJ1-5 . TRBV6-1 CASSEVVQLYSNQPQHF TGTGCCAGCAGTGAAGTGGTACAGCTTTATAGCAATCAGCCCCAGCATTTT
TRBD1 TRBJ1-2 . TRBV5-4 CASSLDRGRVEYGYTF TGTGCCAGCAGCTTGGACAGGGGGCGGGTAGAGTATGGCTACACCTTC
TRBD2 TRBJ2-3 . TRBV29-1 CSVGGLAGGTTDTQYF TGCAGCGTTGGAGGGCTAGCGGGAGGAACCACAGATACGCAGTATTTT
. TRBJ2-5 . TRBV6-5 CASTYGEPGEGTQYF TGTGCCAGCACCTATGGGGAGCCAGGGGAAGGGACCCAGTACTTC
. TRBJ1-5 . TRBV7-9 CASSFNGINQPQHF TGTGCCAGCAGTTTCAACGGGATAAATCAGCCCCAGCATTTT
. TRBJ1-6 . TRBV6-5 CASSPSNSPLHF TGTGCCAGCAGTCCGAGTAATTCACCCCTCCACTTT
TRBD2 TRBJ2-1 . TRBV5-1 CASSLGPGLATWGEQFF TGCGCCAGCAGCTTGGGTCCGGGACTAGCGACTTGGGGTGAGCAGTTCTTC
. TRBJ2-5 . TRBV19 CASSIASSVETQYF TGTGCCAGTAGTATAGCGAGTAGCGTGGAGACCCAGTACTTC
. TRBJ1-2 . TRBV4-1 CASSQRPDDGGPYGYTF TGCGCCAGCAGCCAACGTCCGGACGACGGCGGGCCTTATGGCTACACCTTC
. TRBJ1-2 . TRBV12-3/TRBV12-4 CASSRGNYGYTF TGTGCCAGCAGTCGGGGTAACTATGGCTACACCTTC
. TRBJ1-6 once TRBV27 CASSSGVGLHF TGTGCCAGCAGCTCGGGAGTCGGTCTCCACTTT
. TRBJ1-2 . TRBV3-1/TRBV3-2 CASSQADYGYTF TGTGCCAGCAGCCAAGCAGACTATGGCTACACCTTC
. TRBJ2-1 once TRBV24-1 CATSEGGTSNEQFF TGTGCCACCAGTGAGGGGGGGACATCCAATGAGCAGTTCTTC
TRBD1 TRBJ2-1 . TRBV5-1 CASSLGPGQVDEQFF TGCGCCAGCAGCTTGGGCCCGGGACAGGTGGATGAGCAGTTCTTC
. TRBJ1-2 . TRBV5-1 CASSLEIGIYGYTF TGCGCCAGCAGCTTGGAAATCGGGATCTATGGCTACACCTTC
. TRBJ1-1 . TRBV6-6 CASSVQGRALNTEAFF TGTGCCAGCAGTGTACAGGGACGGGCCTTGAACACTGAAGCTTTCTTT
. TRBJ1-5 few TRBV6-6 CASSFGEINQPQHF TGTGCCAGCAGTTTTGGGGAGATAAATCAGCCCCAGCATTTT
. TRBJ2-3 . TRBV4-1 CASGGGGPVSTDTQYF TGCGCCAGCGGGGGAGGGGGGCCGGTAAGCACAGATACGCAGTATTTT
. TRBJ2-1 . TRBV11-3 CASSLEAGSSYNEQFF TGTGCCAGCAGCTTAGAGGCTGGGAGCTCCTACAATGAGCAGTTCTTC
TRBD2 TRBJ2-2 . TRBV5-1 CASSQTGTSGISGELFF TGCGCCAGCAGTCAAACCGGGACTAGCGGGATTTCCGGGGAGCTGTTTTTT
TRBD1 TRBJ1-5 . TRBV19 CASWTGAKNQPQHF TGTGCCAGTTGGACAGGGGCGAAAAATCAGCCCCAGCATTTT
. TRBJ1-3 . TRBV28 CASSSGSGNTIYF TGTGCCAGCAGTTCAGGATCTGGAAACACCATATATTTT
. TRBJ1-1 . TRBV11-3 CASSLGGRVDTEAFF TGTGCCAGCAGCTTAGGAGGCAGGGTCGACACTGAAGCTTTCTTT
TRBD1 TRBJ1-4 . TRBV27 CASRSAGGRDEKLFF TGTGCCAGCAGGTCCGCAGGGGGTAGGGATGAAAAACTGTTTTTT
TRBD2 TRBJ2-7 . TRBV27 CASSLRAGGPYEQYF TGTGCCAGCAGTTTACGGGCGGGAGGGCCCTACGAGCAGTACTTC
. TRBJ1-2 few TRBV5-6 CASSLESGLRNYGYTF TGTGCCAGCAGCTTGGAATCAGGGTTGAGGAACTATGGCTACACCTTC
. TRBJ2-3 once TRBV6-4 CASSARTDGPDTQYF TGTGCCAGCAGTGCTCGGACAGACGGCCCAGATACGCAGTATTTT
TRBD1 TRBJ1-1 once TRBV19 CATTGGLMNTEAFF TGTGCCACGACAGGGGGCCTTATGAACACTGAAGCTTTCTTT
. TRBJ2-5 . TRBV5-1 CASSLEGETVQTQYF TGCGCCAGCAGCTTGGAGGGGGAAACGGTACAGACCCAGTACTTC
TRBD1 TRBJ1-1 . TRBV2 CASRGQRRTEAFF TGTGCCAGCAGGGGACAGAGGAGGACTGAAGCTTTCTTT
TRBD1 TRBJ2-7 . TRBV4-1 CASSQSGGLHEQYF TGCGCCAGCTCCCAATCAGGGGGCCTACACGAGCAGTACTTC